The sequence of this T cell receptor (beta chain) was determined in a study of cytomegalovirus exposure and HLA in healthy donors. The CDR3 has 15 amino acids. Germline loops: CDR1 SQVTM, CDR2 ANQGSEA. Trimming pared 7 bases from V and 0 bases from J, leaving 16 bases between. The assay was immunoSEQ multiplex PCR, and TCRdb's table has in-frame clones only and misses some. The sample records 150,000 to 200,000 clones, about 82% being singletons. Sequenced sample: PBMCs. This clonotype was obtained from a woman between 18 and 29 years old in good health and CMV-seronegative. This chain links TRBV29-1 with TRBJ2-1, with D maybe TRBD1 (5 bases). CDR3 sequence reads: CSARGHQPSYNEQFF. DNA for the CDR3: TGCAGCGCTAGGGGCCATCAACCCTCCTACAATGAGCAGTTCTTC.